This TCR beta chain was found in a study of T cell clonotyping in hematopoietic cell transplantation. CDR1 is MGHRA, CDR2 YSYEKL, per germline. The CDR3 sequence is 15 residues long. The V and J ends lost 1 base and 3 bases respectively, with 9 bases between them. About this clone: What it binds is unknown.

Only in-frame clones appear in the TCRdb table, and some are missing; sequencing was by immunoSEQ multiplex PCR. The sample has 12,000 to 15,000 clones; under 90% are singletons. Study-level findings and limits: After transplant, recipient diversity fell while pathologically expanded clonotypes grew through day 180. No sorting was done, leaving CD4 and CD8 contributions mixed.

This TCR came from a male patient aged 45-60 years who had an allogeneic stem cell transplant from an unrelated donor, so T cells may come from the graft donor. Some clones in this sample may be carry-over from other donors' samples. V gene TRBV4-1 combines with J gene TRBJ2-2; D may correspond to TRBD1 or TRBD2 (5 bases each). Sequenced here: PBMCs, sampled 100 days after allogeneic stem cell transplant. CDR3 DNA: TGCGCCAGCAGCCAAGTAATGGGGGACACCGGGGAGCTGTTTTTT. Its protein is CASSQVMGDTGELFF.